Presented here are 18 T cell receptor beta chains from one specimen sequenced in a study of Ad26.COV2.S vaccination and SARS-CoV-2 variants. The protocol was immunoSEQ multiplex PCR, while the TCRdb copy is restricted to in-frame clones and leaves out a portion. The sample yields around 450,000 clones, 89% seen once. Treatment: around 19 received Ad26.COV2.S at low or high dose, single or two shots; 5 received placebo; per-sample allocation not given. Sampling was done on day 63 after the first vaccine or placebo injection. The sample was peripheral blood, taken in a trial of Ad26.COV2.S vaccine versus placebo. The source is a person between 18 and 59 years old who received the Ad26.COV2.S COVID-19 vaccine or a placebo.

A word on this clone: Other nucleotide sequences from this sample produce the same CDR3. V usage is TRBV29-1 and J usage is TRBJ2-2, with no clear D. The CDR3 has 13 amino acids. Germline CDR1 is SQVTM and CDR2 is ANQGSEA. Trimming stripped 4 bases from V and 1 base from J, with 7 bases between. The CDR3 region has the DNA TGCAGCGTTGGGAAGGGGAACACCGGGGAGCTGTTTTTT. This translates into CSVGKGNTGELFF.

V usage is TRBV28 and J usage is TRBJ1-2; 7 positions match TRBD1. The J segment lost 4 bases and the V segment lost 2 bases, leaving 10 bases of the junction unmatched. Germline V gene sequence: CDR1 MDHEN, CDR2 SYDVKM. CDR3 length equals 16 residues. The CDR3 loop is CASSLSGWTGTYGYTF. CDR3 nucleotide sequence: TGTGCCAGCAGTTTAAGTGGTTGGACAGGAACCTATGGCTACACCTTC.

This chain joins TRBV30 and TRBJ2-7; maybe TRBD1 (6 bases). The germline CDR1 and CDR2 sequences are GTSNPN and SVGIG (reference sequence). CDR3 size: 14 residues. Trimming stripped 3 bases from V and 4 bases from J, with 16 bases between. CDR3 amino acids: CAWRPKGVQYEQYV. CDR3 nucleotides: TGTGCCTGGAGGCCTAAGGGGGTCCAATACGAGCAGTACGTC.

The rearrangement uses TRBV2 and TRBJ2-3; D is uncertain. The V end was cut by 6 bases, the J end by 4 bases, with 23 bases between. Per germline, CDR1 SNHLY and CDR2 FYNNEI. This CDR3 is built from 17 residues. The CDR3 nucleotides are TGTGCCAGCAGGCCGCCTCAGACAAAGGGCCTTCCAGATACGCAGTATTTT. Translation gives CASRPPQTKGLPDTQYF.

This clone was counted a few times. This chain joins TRBV13 and TRBJ1-1; 10 positions agree with TRBD1. Germline V lookup: CDR1 PRHDT, CDR2 FYEKMQ (reference sequence). This CDR3 has 13 amino acids. V gave up 5 bases and J gave up 10 bases; unmatched junction bases: 7. The CDR3 DNA sequence: TGTGCCAGCAGCCCCGGGACAGGGGTAGTAGCTTTCTTT. It translates to CASSPGTGVVAFF.

The rearrangement links TRBV5-1 to TRBJ2-1; 10 nucleotides agree with TRBD2. After removal of 6 bases from V and 0 bases from J, the junction contained 15 bases not matched to a gene. This CDR3 has 19 amino acids. The germline gives CDR1 SGHRS, CDR2 YFSETQ. CDR3 amino acids: CASTPGTSAGKSSYNEQFF. CDR3 in DNA: TGCGCCAGCACCCCCGGGACTAGCGCGGGGAAGAGCTCCTACAATGAGCAGTTCTTC.

The chain couples TRBV5-6 to TRBJ2-7, with D unresolved. This CDR3 has 15 amino acids. Germline V gene sequence: CDR1 SGHDT, CDR2 YYEEEE. The germline V and J ends were trimmed by 4 bases and 3 bases, with 17 bases remaining between them. In DNA, the CDR3 is TGTGCCAGCAGCCACGGTGAACGTGATCTCTACGAGCAGTACTTC. Protein sequence: CASSHGERDLYEQYF.

CDR3 coding DNA: TGTGCTAGTGGTCCCCGGGACCTAGAGCCACTCATGGCTGGAAACACCATATATTTT. This gives the protein CASGPRDLEPLMAGNTIYF. The rearrangement links TRBV12-5 to TRBJ1-3, with D maybe TRBD1 (5 bases). Germline CDR1 is LGHNT and CDR2 is FRNRAP. The CDR3 length is 19 residues. Between the trimmed V and J ends, which lost 5 bases and 2 bases, there was a span of 25 bases.

The chain links TRBV6-5 to TRBJ1-2; D gene uncertain. CDR1 is MNHEY, CDR2 SVGAGI, per germline. The CDR3 is 13 amino acids. Trimming stripped 6 bases from V and 3 bases from J, with 11 bases between. CDR3 region: CASRVGTDYGYTF. In DNA form, the CDR3 reads TGTGCCAGCAGAGTGGGAACAGACTATGGCTACACCTTC.

The rearrangement uses TRBV10-3 and TRBJ2-1; 11 nucleotides match TRBD2. V lost 0 bases and J lost 6; bases outside the gene matches: 4. In germline, CDR1 is ENHRY, CDR2 SYGVKD. This CDR3 is built from 16 residues. In DNA form, the CDR3 reads TGTGCCATCAGTGAGTCAGTAGCGGGAGGGCCCAATGAGCAGTTCTTC. Translation gives CAISESVAGGPNEQFF.

Here the CDR3 DNA reads TGTGCCAGCAGCCTAACAGGGGCCACTAATGAAAAACTGTTTTTT. The encoded protein is CASSLTGATNEKLFF. J is TRBJ1-4 and V is TRBV3-1 (or the pseudogene TRBV3-2), with 7 bases matching TRBD1. Germline lookup yields CDR1 LGHDT and CDR2 YNNKEL (reference sequence). The CDR3 loop spans 15 amino acids. After removal of 4 bases from V and 2 bases from J, the junction contained 4 bases not matched to a gene.

The V call is TRBV20-1, the J call TRBJ2-7; 12 nucleotides line up with TRBD2. The ends lost 3 bases at V and 1 base at J; junction bases unmatched: 13. The germline gives CDR1 DFQATT, CDR2 SNEGSKA (reference sequence). This CDR3 spans 18 amino acids. In DNA, the CDR3 is TGCAGTGCTAGTGACCCTAGCGGGGGGGTTAAGAGATCCTACGAGCAGTACTTC. Its translation is CSASDPSGGVKRSYEQYF.

The gene calls are TRBV3-1 (or the pseudogene TRBV3-2) and TRBJ1-2; the D gene is possibly TRBD1 (5 bases). The CDR3 loop spans 14 amino acids. CDR1 is LGHDT and CDR2 is YNNKEL in the germline V gene (reference sequence). Trimming left V 6 bases short and J 4 bases short, with 15 bases between. In DNA form, the CDR3 reads TGTGCCAGCAGACCCACGGGGGTCCGCTATGGCTACACCTTC. Its translation is CASRPTGVRYGYTF.

The chain combines TRBV29-1 with TRBJ1-2; 8 bases agree with TRBD1. Unmatched junction bases numbered 6, after V lost 6 bases and J lost 0 bases. The CDR3 extends over 14 amino acids. CDR1 and CDR2 (germline): SQVTM, ANQGSEA. The CDR3 bases are TGCAGCGTCGAATCGGACAGGGCTAACTATGGCTACACCTTC. Protein sequence: CSVESDRANYGYTF.

This chain connects TRBV6-6 to TRBJ2-2; TRBD2 might be the D (7 bases). V was clipped by 8 bases and J by 4 bases, with 17 bases between them. CDR1 is MNHNY, CDR2 SVGAGI, per germline (reference sequence). This CDR3 comprises 15 residues. CDR3 DNA: TGTGCCAGCTCTAACAGGGCGGGGGCCACCGGGGAGCTGTTTTTT. This sequence encodes CASSNRAGATGELFF.

The chain links TRBV19 to TRBJ1-1, with no clear D. V lost 0 bases and J 3 bases, leaving 8 bases between the germline ends. CDR3 size: 14 residues. The V gene's germline CDR1 is LNHDA and CDR2 SQIVND (reference sequence). This CDR3 reads CASSIDHPDTEAFF. The CDR3 DNA is TGTGCCAGTAGTATAGATCATCCAGACACTGAAGCTTTCTTT.

The chain employs TRBV5-1 and TRBJ2-7; 13 bases map to TRBD2. CDR1 is SGHRS, CDR2 YFSETQ, per germline. V trimming: 4 bases; J trimming: 1 base; junction bases outside the gene matches: 11. The CDR3 runs to 18 residues. The CDR3 region has the DNA TGCGCCAGCAGCATCCCCCGGACTAGCGGGGGATGGTCCTACGAGCAGTACTTC. Its protein product is CASSIPRTSGGWSYEQYF.

The rearrangement links TRBV7-9 to TRBJ2-1, with D perhaps being TRBD1 or TRBD2 (6 bases each). The CDR3 has 16 residues. Trimming left V 4 bases short and J 12 bases short, with 25 bases between. Looked up from germline, CDR1 is SEHNR and CDR2 is FQNEAQ (reference sequence). The CDR3 reads CASSSYRGEASIRQFF. CDR3 bases: TGTGCCAGCAGCTCGTATAGGGGGGAGGCTAGTATCCGGCAGTTCTTC.